This T cell receptor beta chain was documented in a study of cytomegalovirus exposure and HLA in healthy donors. Of note for this clone: Its antigen is unidentified.

It was healthy bone marrow donors who served as donors. Germline trimming cut 2 bases from V and 5 bases from J; bases unmatched to any gene: 2. There are 14 residues in the CDR3. Per the germline V gene, CDR1 is KGHSH and CDR2 is LQKENI. 13 Jbeta primers and 60 Vbeta primers were used for the PCR. Sequenced by immunoSEQ multiplex PCR; TCRdb stores in-frame clones only, minus some. The sample lists more than 120,000 clones, about 80% occurring once. Study results and limitations: The availability of immune exposure information extended only to CMV serostatus.

The chain has TRBV18 and TRBJ2-1; 8 bases are shared with TRBD2. Specimen: PBMCs. The clonotype was recovered from a woman aged 40-49 years in good health and CMV-seropositive. CDR3 DNA: TGTGCCAGCTCACCAGCGGGAGGTGACAATGAGCAGTTCTTC. This translates into CASSPAGGDNEQFF.